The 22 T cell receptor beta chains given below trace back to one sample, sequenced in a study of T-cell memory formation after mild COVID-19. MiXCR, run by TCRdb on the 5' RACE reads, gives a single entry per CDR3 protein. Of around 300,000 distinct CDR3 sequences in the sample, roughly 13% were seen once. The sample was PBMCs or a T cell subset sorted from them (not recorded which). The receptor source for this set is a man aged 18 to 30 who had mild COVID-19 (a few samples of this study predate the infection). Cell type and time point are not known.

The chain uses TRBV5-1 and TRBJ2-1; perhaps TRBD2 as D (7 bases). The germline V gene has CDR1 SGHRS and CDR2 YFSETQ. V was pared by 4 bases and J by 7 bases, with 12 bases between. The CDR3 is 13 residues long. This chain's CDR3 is CASSMGGANEQFF. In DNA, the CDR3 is TGCGCCAGCAGCATGGGGGGGGCTAATGAGCAGTTCTTC.

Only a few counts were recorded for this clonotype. The CDR3, as DNA: TGTGCCAGCAGCCCCATTACGACTAGAGAGGCAGATACGCAGTATTTT. It encodes CASSPITTREADTQYF. V gene TRBV7-3 combines with J gene TRBJ2-3; TRBD2 might be the D (6 bases). V was clipped by 5 bases and J by 4 bases, with 19 bases between them. Per the germline V gene, CDR1 is SGHTA and CDR2 is FQGTGA. The CDR3 contains 16 residues.

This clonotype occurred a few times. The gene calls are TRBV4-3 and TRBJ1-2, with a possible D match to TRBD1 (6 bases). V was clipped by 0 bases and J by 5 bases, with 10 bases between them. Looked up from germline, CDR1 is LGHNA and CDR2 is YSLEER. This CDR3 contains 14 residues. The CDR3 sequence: CASSQDRGFYGYTF. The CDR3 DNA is TGCGCCAGCAGCCAAGACAGGGGATTTTATGGCTACACCTTC.

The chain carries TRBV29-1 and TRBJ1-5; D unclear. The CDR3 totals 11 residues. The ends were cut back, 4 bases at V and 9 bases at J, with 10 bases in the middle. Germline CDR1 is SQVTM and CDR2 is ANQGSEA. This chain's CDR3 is CSVGKSGPQHF. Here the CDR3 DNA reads TGCAGCGTTGGGAAGTCCGGGCCCCAGCATTTT.

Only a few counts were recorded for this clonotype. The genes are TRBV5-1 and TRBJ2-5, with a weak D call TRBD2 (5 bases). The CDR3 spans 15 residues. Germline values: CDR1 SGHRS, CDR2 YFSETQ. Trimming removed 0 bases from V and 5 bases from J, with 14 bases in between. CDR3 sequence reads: CASSLAGSRGETQYF. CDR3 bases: TGCGCCAGCAGCTTGGCCGGGTCCAGAGGGGAGACCCAGTACTTC.

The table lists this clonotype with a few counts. The CDR3 DNA follows: TGTGCCAGCAGCTCACCCGGGACTAGCGGATGGGAGCTGTTTTTT. Translation: CASSSPGTSGWELFF. The chain employs TRBV7-6 and TRBJ2-2; 11 bases are a match to TRBD2. V lost 4 bases, J lost 9 bases, and 7 bases stayed unmatched. CDR3 size: 15 residues. Germline V gene sequence: CDR1 SGHVS, CDR2 FNYEAQ.

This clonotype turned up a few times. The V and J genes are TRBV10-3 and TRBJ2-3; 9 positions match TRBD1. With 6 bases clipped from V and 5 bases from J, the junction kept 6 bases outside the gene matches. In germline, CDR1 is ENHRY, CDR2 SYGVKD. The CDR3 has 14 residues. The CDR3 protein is CAIREDRGRDTQYF. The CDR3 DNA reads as TGTGCCATCAGAGAGGACAGGGGCAGAGATACGCAGTATTTT.

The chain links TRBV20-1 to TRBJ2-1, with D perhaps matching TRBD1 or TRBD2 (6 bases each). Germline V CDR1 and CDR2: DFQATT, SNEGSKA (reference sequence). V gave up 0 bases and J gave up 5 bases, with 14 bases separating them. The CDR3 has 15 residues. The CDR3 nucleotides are TGCAGTGCTAGAGAGAGCAGGGGAGGTGACAATGAGCAGTTCTTC. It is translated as CSARESRGGDNEQFF.

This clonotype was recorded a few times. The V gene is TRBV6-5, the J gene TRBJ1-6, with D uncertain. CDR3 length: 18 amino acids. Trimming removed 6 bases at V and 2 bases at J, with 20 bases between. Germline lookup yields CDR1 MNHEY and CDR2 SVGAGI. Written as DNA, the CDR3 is TGTGCCAGCAGCTCGACCGTCTTTAGGGAGACCTATAATTCACCCCTCCACTTT. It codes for CASSSTVFRETYNSPLHF.

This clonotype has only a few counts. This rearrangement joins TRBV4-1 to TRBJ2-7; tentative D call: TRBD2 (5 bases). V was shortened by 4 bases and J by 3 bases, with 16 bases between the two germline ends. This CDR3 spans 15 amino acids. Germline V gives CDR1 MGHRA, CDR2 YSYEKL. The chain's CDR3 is CASSPDFLRGYEQYV. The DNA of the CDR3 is TGCGCCAGCAGCCCCGACTTTCTCCGGGGCTACGAGCAGTACGTC.

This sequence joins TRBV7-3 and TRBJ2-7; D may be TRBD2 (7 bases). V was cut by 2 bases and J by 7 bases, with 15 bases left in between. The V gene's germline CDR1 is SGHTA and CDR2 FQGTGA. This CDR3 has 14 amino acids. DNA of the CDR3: TGTGCCAGCAGCTTAGGGGGGGCTGCTATTGAGCAGTACTTC. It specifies CASSLGGAAIEQYF.

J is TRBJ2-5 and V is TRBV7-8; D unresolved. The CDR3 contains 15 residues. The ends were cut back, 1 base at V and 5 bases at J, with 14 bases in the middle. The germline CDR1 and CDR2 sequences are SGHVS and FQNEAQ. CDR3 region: CASSLVKDPWETQYF. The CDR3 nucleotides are TGTGCCAGCAGCTTAGTTAAGGACCCATGGGAGACCCAGTACTTC.

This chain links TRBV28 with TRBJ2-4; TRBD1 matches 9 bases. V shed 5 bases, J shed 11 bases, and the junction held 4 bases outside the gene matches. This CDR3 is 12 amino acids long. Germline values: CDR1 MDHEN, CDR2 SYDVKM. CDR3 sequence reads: CASSRDREFQYF. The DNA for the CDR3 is TGTGCCAGCAGTCGGGACAGGGAATTTCAGTACTTC. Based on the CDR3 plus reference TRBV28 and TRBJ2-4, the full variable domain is DVKVTQSSRYLVKRTGEKVFLECVQDMDHENMFWYRQDPGLGLRLIYFSYDVKMKEKGDIPEGYSVSREKKERFSLILESASTNQTSMYLCASSRDREFQYFGAGTRLSVL.

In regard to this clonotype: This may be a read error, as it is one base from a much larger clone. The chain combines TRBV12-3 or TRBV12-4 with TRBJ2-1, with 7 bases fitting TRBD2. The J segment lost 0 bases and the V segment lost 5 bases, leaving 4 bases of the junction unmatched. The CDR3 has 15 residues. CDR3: CASSDTSVSYNEQFF. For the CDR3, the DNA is TGTGCCAGCAGTGACACTAGCGTCTCCTACAATGAGCAGTTCTTC.

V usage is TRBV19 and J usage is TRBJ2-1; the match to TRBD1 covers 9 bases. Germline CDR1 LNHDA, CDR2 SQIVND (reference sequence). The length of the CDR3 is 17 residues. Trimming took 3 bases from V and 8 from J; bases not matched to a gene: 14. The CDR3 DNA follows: TGTGCCAGTAGTATCCGGGGACAGGGTGACATACAGGATGAGCAGTTCTTC. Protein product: CASSIRGQGDIQDEQFF.

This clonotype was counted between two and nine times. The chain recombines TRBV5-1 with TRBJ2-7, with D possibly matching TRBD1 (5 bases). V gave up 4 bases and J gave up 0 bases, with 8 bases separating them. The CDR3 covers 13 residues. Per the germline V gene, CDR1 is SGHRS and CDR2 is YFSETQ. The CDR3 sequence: CASSPDNSYEQYF. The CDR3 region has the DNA TGCGCCAGCAGCCCGGACAACTCCTACGAGCAGTACTTC. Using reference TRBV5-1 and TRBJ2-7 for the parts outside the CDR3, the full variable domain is KAGVTQTPRYLIKTRGQQVTLSCSPISGHRSVSWYQQTPGQGLQFLFEYFSETQRNKGNFPGRFSGRQFSNSRSEMNVSTLELGDSALYLCASSPDNSYEQYFGPGTRLTVT.

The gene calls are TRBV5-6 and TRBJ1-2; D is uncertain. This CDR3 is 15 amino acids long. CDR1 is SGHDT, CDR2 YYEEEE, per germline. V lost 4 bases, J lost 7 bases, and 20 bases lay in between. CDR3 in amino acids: CASSDRLQWLTGYTF. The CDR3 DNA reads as TGTGCCAGCAGCGACCGTCTTCAGTGGCTGACTGGCTACACCTTC. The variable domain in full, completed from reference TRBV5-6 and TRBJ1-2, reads DAGVTQSPTHLIKTRGQQVTLRCSPKSGHDTVSWYQQALGQGPQFIFQYYEEEERQRGNFPDRFSGHQFPNYSSELNVNALLLGDSALYLCASSDRLQWLTGYTFGSGTRLTVV.

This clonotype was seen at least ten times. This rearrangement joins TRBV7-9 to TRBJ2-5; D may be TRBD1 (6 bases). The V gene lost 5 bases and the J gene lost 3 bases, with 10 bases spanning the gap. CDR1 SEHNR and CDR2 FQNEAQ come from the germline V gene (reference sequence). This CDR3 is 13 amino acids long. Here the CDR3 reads CASSRRGKETQYF. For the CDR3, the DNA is TGTGCCAGCAGCCGAAGGGGGAAAGAGACCCAGTACTTC.

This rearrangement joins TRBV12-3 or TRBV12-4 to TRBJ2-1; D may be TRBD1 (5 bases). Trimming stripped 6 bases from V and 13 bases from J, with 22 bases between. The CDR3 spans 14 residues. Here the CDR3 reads CASSGGAGKSVQFF. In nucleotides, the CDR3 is TGTGCCAGCAGCGGCGGTGCAGGGAAGTCGGTTCAGTTCTTC.

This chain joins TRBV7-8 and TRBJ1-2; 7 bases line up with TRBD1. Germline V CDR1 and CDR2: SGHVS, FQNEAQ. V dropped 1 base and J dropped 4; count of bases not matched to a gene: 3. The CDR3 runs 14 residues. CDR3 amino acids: CASSLGDSFYGYTF. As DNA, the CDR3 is TGTGCCAGCAGCTTAGGGGACAGTTTCTATGGCTACACCTTC. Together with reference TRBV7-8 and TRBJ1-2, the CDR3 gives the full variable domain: GAGVSQSPRYKVAKRGQDVALRCDPISGHVSLFWYQQALGQGPEFLTYFQNEAQLDKSGLPSDRFFAERPEGSVSTLKIQRTQQEDSAVYLCASSLGDSFYGYTFGSGTRLTVV.

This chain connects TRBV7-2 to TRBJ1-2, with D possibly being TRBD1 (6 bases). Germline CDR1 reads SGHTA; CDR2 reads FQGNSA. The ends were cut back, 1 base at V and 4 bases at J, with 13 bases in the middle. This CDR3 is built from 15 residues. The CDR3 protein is CASSLGDWTVYGYTF. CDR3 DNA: TGTGCCAGCAGCTTAGGCGATTGGACAGTCTATGGCTACACCTTC.

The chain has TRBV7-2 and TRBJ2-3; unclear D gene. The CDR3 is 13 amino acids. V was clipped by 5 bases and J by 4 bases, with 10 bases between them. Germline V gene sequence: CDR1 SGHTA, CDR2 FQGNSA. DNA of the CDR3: TGTGCCAGCAGCCCCCGGTGGTCAGATACGCAGTATTTT. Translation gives CASSPRWSDTQYF. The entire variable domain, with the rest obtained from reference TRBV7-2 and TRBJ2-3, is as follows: GAGVSQSPSNKVTEKGKDVELRCDPISGHTALYWYRQSLGQGLEFLIYFQGNSAPDKSGLPSDRFSAERTGGSVSTLTIQRTQQEDSAVYLCASSPRWSDTQYFGPGTRLTVL.